Sequencing of this T cell receptor beta chain was carried out in a study of T-cell memory formation after mild COVID-19. The CDR3 runs to 15 residues. Between the trimmed V and J ends, which lost 6 bases and 6 bases, there was a span of 21 bases. The germline V gene encodes CDR1 SNHLY and CDR2 FYNNEI. With respect to this clonotype: Its specificity is unknown.

Findings and limits, study-wide: CD4/CD8 balance characterized clones contracting day 15 to 85, and CD4+ skew characterized later expanders. Still unconfirmed is whether the second-wave clones peaking on day 37 recognized SARS-CoV-2. Cross-reactive memory seemingly joined, as some responding clones were found in pre-infection memory.

Each CDR3 protein is one row after TCRdb ran MiXCR on the 5' RACE reads. This sample carries roughly 200,000 distinct CDR3 sequences, around 15% of them seen once, and the ten largest clones take under 2.5%. The sample taken for sequencing was PBMCs or a T cell subset sorted from them (not recorded which). The sequence was obtained from an adult woman who had mild COVID-19 (a few samples of this study predate the infection). Cell type and time point are not known. The chain recombines TRBV2 with TRBJ2-7; possibly TRBD1 or TRBD2 for D (6 bases each). DNA of the CDR3: TGTGCCAGCAGCCGACGTAGTCACAGGGAGGTCGAGCAGTACTTC. It is translated as CASSRRSHREVEQYF.